Shown below are 3 T cell receptor beta chains from a single sample sequenced in a study of technical replicates of blood from four donors. The table came from immunoSEQ multiplex PCR; TCRdb's copy has only in-frame clones and leaves some out. The sample includes under 90,000 clones, about 98% seen only once; the top ten take approximately 0.14%. The material sequenced was T cells isolated from PBMCs. All receptors come from a human donor in good health.

J is TRBJ2-7 and V is TRBV11-2, with 7 bases fitting TRBD2. The V gene end was trimmed by 1 base and the J gene end by 0 bases; junction bases not matched to a gene: 3. Germline loops: CDR1 SGHAT, CDR2 FQNNGV. The CDR3 sequence is 15 residues long. This chain's CDR3 is CASSLVGGSSYEQYF. CDR3 nucleotides: TGTGCCAGCAGCTTAGTCGGGGGGAGCTCCTACGAGCAGTACTTC.

The chain is built from TRBV30 and TRBJ1-3, with D hard to call. Germline-derived CDR1 and CDR2 are GTSNPN and SVGIG (reference sequence). Trimming left V 0 bases short and J 1 base short, with 10 bases between. This CDR3 is built from 15 residues. The CDR3 is CAWSVLGRSGNTIYF. As DNA, the CDR3 is TGTGCCTGGAGTGTACTCGGGAGGTCTGGAAACACCATATATTTT.

This chain uses TRBV2 with TRBJ2-1; 9 bases are shared with TRBD2. Trimming took 4 bases from V and 4 from J; bases not matched to a gene: 5. Looked up from germline, CDR1 is SNHLY and CDR2 is FYNNEI. This CDR3 contains 15 residues. The CDR3 sequence is CASSGAGGMYNEQFF. The DNA of the CDR3 is TGTGCCAGCAGTGGCGCGGGGGGGATGTACAATGAGCAGTTCTTC.